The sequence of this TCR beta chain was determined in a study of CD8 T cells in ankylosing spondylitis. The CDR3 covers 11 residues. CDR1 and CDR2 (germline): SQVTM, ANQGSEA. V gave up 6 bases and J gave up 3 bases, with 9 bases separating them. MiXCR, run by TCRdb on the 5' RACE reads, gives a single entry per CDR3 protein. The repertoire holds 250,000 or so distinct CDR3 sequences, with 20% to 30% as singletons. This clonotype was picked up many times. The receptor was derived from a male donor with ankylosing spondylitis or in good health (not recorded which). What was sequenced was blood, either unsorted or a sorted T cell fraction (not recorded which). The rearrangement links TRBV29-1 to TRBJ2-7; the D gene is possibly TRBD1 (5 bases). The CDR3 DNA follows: TGCAGCGTCGGAACAGGCTACGAGCAGTACTTC. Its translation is CSVGTGYEQYF.